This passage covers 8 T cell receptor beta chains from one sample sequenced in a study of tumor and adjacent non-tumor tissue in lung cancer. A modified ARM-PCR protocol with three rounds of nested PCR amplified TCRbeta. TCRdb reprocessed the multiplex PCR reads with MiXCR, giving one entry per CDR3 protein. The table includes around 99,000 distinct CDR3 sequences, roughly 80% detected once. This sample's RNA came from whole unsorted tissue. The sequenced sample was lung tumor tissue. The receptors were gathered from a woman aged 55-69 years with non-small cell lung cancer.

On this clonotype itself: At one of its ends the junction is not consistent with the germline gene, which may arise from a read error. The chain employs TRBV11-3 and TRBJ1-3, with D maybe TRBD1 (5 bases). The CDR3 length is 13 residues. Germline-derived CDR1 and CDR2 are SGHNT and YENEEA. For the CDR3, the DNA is TGTGCCACCCGGGGGGACTTTGGAAACACCATGTATTTT. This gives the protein CATRGDFGNTMYF.

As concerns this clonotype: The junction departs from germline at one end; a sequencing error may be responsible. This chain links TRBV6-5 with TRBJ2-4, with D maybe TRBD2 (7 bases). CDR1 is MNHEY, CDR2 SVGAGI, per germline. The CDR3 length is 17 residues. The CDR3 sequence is CPSRPSKGGGTKNIQYF. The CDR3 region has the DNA TGTCCCAGTAGACCATCGAAAGGGGGAGGGACCAAAAACATTCAGTACTTC.

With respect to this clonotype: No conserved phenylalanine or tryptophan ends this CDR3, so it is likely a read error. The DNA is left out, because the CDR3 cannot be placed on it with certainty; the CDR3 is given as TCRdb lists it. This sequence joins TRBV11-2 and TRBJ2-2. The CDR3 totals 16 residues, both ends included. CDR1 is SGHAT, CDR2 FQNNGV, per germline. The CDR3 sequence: CAISLVLAAHTGELFY.

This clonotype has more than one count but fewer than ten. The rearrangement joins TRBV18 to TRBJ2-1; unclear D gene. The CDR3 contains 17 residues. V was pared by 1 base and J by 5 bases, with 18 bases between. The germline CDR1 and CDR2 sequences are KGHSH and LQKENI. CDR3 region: CASSPLTRSHQNNEQFF. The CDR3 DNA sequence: TGTGCCAGCTCACCACTAACGAGGTCCCACCAGAACAATGAGCAGTTCTTC.

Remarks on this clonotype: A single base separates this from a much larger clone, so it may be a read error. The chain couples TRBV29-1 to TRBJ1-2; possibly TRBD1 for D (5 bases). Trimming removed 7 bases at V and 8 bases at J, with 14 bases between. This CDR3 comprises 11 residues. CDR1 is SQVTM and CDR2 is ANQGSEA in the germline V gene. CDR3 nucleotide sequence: TGCAGCGGCCTGATAGGGGTCGGCTACACCTTC. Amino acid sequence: CSGLIGVGYTF.

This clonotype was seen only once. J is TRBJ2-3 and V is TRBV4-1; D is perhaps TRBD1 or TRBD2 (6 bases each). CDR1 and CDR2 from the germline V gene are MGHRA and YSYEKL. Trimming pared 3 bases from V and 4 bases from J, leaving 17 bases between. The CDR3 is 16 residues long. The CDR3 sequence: CASSQGAGGKADTQYF. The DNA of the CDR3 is TGCGCCAGCAGCCAGGGCGCCGGGGGCAAAGCAGATACGCAGTATTTT.

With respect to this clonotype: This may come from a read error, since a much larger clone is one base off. The CDR3 bases are TGTGCCAGCATCGGGGCGGGGGCGAACATTGAAGCTTTCTTT. Amino acid sequence: CASIGAGANIEAFF. The chain combines TRBV12-3 or TRBV12-4 with TRBJ1-1; a weak D match, TRBD1 (6 bases). The CDR3 consists of 14 residues.

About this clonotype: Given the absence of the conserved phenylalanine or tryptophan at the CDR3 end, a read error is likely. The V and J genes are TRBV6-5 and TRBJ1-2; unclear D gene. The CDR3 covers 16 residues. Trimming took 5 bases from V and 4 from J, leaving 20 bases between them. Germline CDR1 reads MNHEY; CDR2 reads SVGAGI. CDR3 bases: TGTGCCAGCAGTATGCTGGAAGGGCGTGGGAGCTATGGCTACACCTTA. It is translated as CASSMLEGRGSYGYTL.